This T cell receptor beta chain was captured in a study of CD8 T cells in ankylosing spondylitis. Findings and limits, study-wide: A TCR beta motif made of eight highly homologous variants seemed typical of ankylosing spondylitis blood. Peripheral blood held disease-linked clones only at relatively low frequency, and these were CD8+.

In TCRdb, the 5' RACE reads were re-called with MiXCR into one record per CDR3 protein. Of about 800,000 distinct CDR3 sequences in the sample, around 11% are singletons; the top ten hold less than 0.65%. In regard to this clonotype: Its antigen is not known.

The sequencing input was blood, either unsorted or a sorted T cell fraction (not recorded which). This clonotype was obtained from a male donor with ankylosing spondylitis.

This CDR3 reads CATSAPGLNTEAFF. CDR3 bases: TGTGCCACCAGTGCTCCGGGCCTAAACACTGAAGCTTTCTTT. The rearrangement uses TRBV24-1 and TRBJ1-1, with unresolved D. Trimming removed 5 bases from V and 2 bases from J, with 11 bases in between. CDR1 and CDR2 from the germline V gene are KGHDR and SFDVKD. The CDR3 contains 14 residues.